Below are 8 T cell receptor beta chains sequenced from a single sample in a study of shared clonotypes between healthy human individuals. Naive CD8 isolation took CD45RO-negative cells positively selected for CCR7 and excluded terminally differentiated effector memory CD45RA+ cells. The assay was immunoSEQ multiplex PCR, and TCRdb's table has in-frame clones only and misses some. The sample has under 600,000 clones, about 98% seen once. Sequenced input: naive CD8+ T cells sorted from blood. Source of these receptors: a man younger than 40 in good health.

The rearrangement uses TRBV6-5 and TRBJ2-7; tentatively, D is TRBD1 or TRBD2 (5 bases each). The V gene lost 7 bases and the J gene lost 3 bases, with 16 bases spanning the gap. This CDR3 comprises 14 residues. Germline V gene sequence: CDR1 MNHEY, CDR2 SVGAGI. The CDR3 bases are TGTGCCAGCACTACCTCGTCTGGGGGCTACGAGCAGTACTTC. It codes for CASTTSSGGYEQYF.

The chain recombines TRBV18 with TRBJ2-5, with 10 bases matching TRBD2. Unmatched junction bases numbered 6, after V lost 5 bases and J lost 3 bases. CDR3 length: 15 residues. Germline values: CDR1 KGHSH, CDR2 LQKENI. Here the CDR3 DNA reads TGTGCCAGCTCAGATGGAGCGGGAGGGAAAGAGACCCAGTACTTC. It is translated as CASSDGAGGKETQYF.

The rearrangement uses TRBV5-1 and TRBJ1-5, with no clear D. This CDR3 comprises 15 residues. Germline assignment: CDR1 SGHRS and CDR2 YFSETQ. Trimming removed 0 bases at V and 3 bases at J, with 10 bases between. CDR3 residues: CASSLGGRNNQPQHF. The CDR3 bases are TGCGCCAGCAGCTTGGGAGGACGTAACAATCAGCCCCAGCATTTT.

The CDR3 loop reads CAWGSGTASYEQYF. The CDR3 DNA sequence: TGTGCCTGGGGTTCAGGGACAGCCAGCTACGAGCAGTACTTC. The V call is TRBV30, the J call TRBJ2-7; 7 nucleotides match TRBD1. V lost 5 bases and J lost 3; bases outside the gene matches: 10. Germline loops: CDR1 GTSNPN, CDR2 SVGIG (reference sequence). CDR3 length: 14 amino acids.

The rearrangement links TRBV4-1 to TRBJ1-2; the D is unclear. CDR1 and CDR2 from the germline V gene are MGHRA and YSYEKL. V shed 6 bases and J shed 0 bases, with 5 bases lying between them. This CDR3 has 12 amino acids. The DNA of the CDR3 is TGCGCCAGCAGGGGAGCTAACTATGGCTACACCTTC. This encodes CASRGANYGYTF.

A few counts support this clone. Other DNA sequences within the sample encode an identical CDR3. The V gene is TRBV18, the J gene TRBJ2-7; a possible D gene is TRBD1 (5 bases). CDR1 KGHSH and CDR2 LQKENI come from the germline V gene. Trimming shortened V by 6 bases and J by 2 bases, and 8 bases separated the two germline ends. The CDR3 loop spans 12 amino acids. The CDR3 nucleotides are TGTGCCAGCTCTCCAGGGACCTACGAGCAGTACTTC. Protein sequence: CASSPGTYEQYF.

The chain couples TRBV27 to TRBJ2-3; the D gene is possibly TRBD2 (6 bases). V lost 7 bases to trimming and J lost 4 bases, with 21 bases between them. This CDR3 has 16 residues. Germline assignment: CDR1 MNHEY and CDR2 SMNVEV (reference sequence). The DNA of the CDR3 is TGTGCCAGCACCGCCCATGGCGGGATGTTACCAGATACGCAGTATTTT. Protein product: CASTAHGGMLPDTQYF.

V and J are TRBV27 and TRBJ2-1, with 12 bases aligning to TRBD2. The ends lost 6 bases at V and 8 bases at J; junction bases unmatched: 8. The CDR3 totals 15 residues. The V gene's germline CDR1 is MNHEY and CDR2 SMNVEV (reference sequence). The CDR3: CASRTRLAGVDEQFF. Written as DNA, the CDR3 is TGTGCCAGCAGAACTAGACTAGCGGGAGTGGATGAGCAGTTCTTC.